The table lists the clone carrying this T cell receptor beta chain with a few counts. What it recognizes is unknown. The data are from a study of liver allograft versus peripheral blood T cells. Study details: Transplanted-liver and recipient peripheral blood T cell receptor repertoires were compared. Overall study findings and caveats: Intragraft T cell receptor repertoires of liver allografts were reportedly distinct from those in peripheral blood.

CDR3 length equals 14 residues. The germline V gene has CDR1 SGHAT and CDR2 FQNNGV. V was cut by 0 bases and J by 7 bases, with 7 bases left in between. TCRdb reanalysed the reads using MiXCR and keeps one entry per CDR3 protein. Among roughly 10,000 distinct CDR3 sequences listed, around 18% were seen once. The rearrangement links TRBV11-2 to TRBJ1-6; a weak D match, TRBD1 (6 bases). The clonotype comes from a human patient who had a liver transplant. Some T cells may be supplied by the graft donor. This CDR3 reads CASSLEGANSPLHF. DNA of the CDR3: TGTGCCAGCAGCTTAGAGGGGGCCAATTCACCCCTCCACTTT.